These 20 T cell receptor beta chains came from one sample sequenced in a study of blood T cell repertoires in COVID-19. Method: immunoSEQ multiplex PCR; TCRdb's copy keeps in-frame clones and lacks some. The sample yields about 26,000 clones, over 75% seen once. Sequences were obtained from peripheral blood. These receptors originate from a human donor in a cohort sampled during active COVID-19. The donor label of this sample is uncertain.

J is TRBJ2-1 and V is TRBV7-3; 10 bases are shared with TRBD1. The CDR3 runs 14 residues. CDR1 and CDR2 from the germline V gene are SGHTA and FQGTGA. Germline trimming cut 7 bases from V and 7 bases from J; bases unmatched to any gene: 7. CDR3 region: CASTPGTGANEQFF. The CDR3 coding sequence is TGTGCCAGCACCCCAGGGACAGGGGCTAATGAGCAGTTCTTC.

The V gene is TRBV4-1, the J gene TRBJ2-7; D is ambiguous. Germline CDR1 reads MGHRA; CDR2 reads YSYEKL. This CDR3 is built from 14 residues. The ends were cut back, 0 bases at V and 2 bases at J, with 8 bases in the middle. The CDR3 loop is CASSQDQRTYEQYF. CDR3 sequence (DNA): TGCGCCAGCAGCCAAGATCAGCGAACCTACGAGCAGTACTTC.

The V gene is TRBV7-8, the J gene TRBJ2-5; 7 nucleotides agree with TRBD2. Germline CDR1 reads SGHVS; CDR2 reads FQNEAQ. The CDR3 runs 15 residues. J was trimmed by 5 bases and V by 1 base; bases with no gene match: 7. The CDR3 DNA reads TGTGCCAGCAGCTTAGGGACTAGTAAAACGGAGACCCAGTACTTC. This encodes CASSLGTSKTETQYF.

The chain employs TRBV19 and TRBJ2-1; 12 bases align to TRBD2. The germline gives CDR1 LNHDA, CDR2 SQIVND (reference sequence). This CDR3 comprises 14 residues. V dropped 8 bases and J dropped 10; count of bases not matched to a gene: 9. This chain's CDR3 is CASSLAGGPVEQFF. The CDR3 bases are TGTGCCAGTTCCCTAGCGGGGGGGCCGGTAGAGCAGTTCTTC.

The chain combines TRBV5-6 with TRBJ2-7, with 10 bases matching TRBD1. This CDR3 contains 14 residues. Germline CDR1 is SGHDT and CDR2 is YYEEEE. Unmatched junction bases numbered 5, after V lost 7 bases and J lost 1 base. CDR3 region: CASARDRGSYEQYF. DNA for the CDR3: TGTGCCAGCGCCCGGGACAGGGGATCCTACGAGCAGTACTTC. Based on the CDR3 plus reference TRBV5-6 and TRBJ2-7, the full variable domain is DAGVTQSPTHLIKTRGQQVTLRCSPKSGHDTVSWYQQALGQGPQFIFQYYEEEERQRGNFPDRFSGHQFPNYSSELNVNALLLGDSALYLCASARDRGSYEQYFGPGTRLTVT.

This chain uses TRBV7-9 with TRBJ2-6; D is possibly TRBD1 (6 bases). Germline V gene data show CDR1 as SEHNR and CDR2 as FQNEAQ (reference sequence). This CDR3 contains 15 residues. V lost 3 bases to trimming and J lost 2 bases, with 8 bases between them. CDR3 protein: CASSFEGAGANVLTF. The CDR3 nucleotides are TGTGCCAGCAGCTTTGAGGGGGCTGGGGCCAACGTCCTGACTTTC.

The chain employs TRBV20-1 and TRBJ1-1; TRBD1 is a possible D gene (6 bases). This CDR3 spans 10 amino acids. Germline CDR1 reads DFQATT; CDR2 reads SNEGSKA (reference sequence). Trimming took 5 bases from V and 7 from J, leaving 8 bases between them. The CDR3 sequence is CSALDSEAFF. The CDR3 DNA reads TGCAGTGCTTTGGACAGTGAAGCTTTCTTT.

The rearrangement links TRBV3-1 (or the pseudogene TRBV3-2) to TRBJ1-1; 12 positions match TRBD1. Per the germline V gene, CDR1 is LGHDT and CDR2 is YNNKEL (reference sequence). Trimming took 4 bases from V and 6 from J; bases not matched to a gene: 9. This CDR3 has 16 residues. In DNA form, the CDR3 reads TGTGCCAGCAGCCGGGGACAGGGGGCAATGCGGTCTGAAGCTTTCTTT. Protein sequence: CASSRGQGAMRSEAFF.

The chain employs TRBV27 and TRBJ2-3; TRBD2 aligns across 8 bases. J was trimmed by 1 base and V by 0 bases; bases with no gene match: 6. The CDR3 is 17 residues long. Germline CDR1 MNHEY, CDR2 SMNVEV (reference sequence). The chain's CDR3 is CASSLSSLAVGTDTQYF. CDR3 nucleotides: TGTGCCAGCAGTTTATCATCACTAGCGGTGGGCACAGATACGCAGTATTTT.

V gene TRBV6-5 combines with J gene TRBJ1-4, with 8 bases fitting TRBD1. Germline lookup yields CDR1 MNHEY and CDR2 SVGAGI. The CDR3 consists of 16 residues. V trimming: 0 bases; J trimming: 13 bases; junction bases outside the gene matches: 13. The DNA of the CDR3 is TGTGCCAGCAGTTACTCTCCAAGACAGGGGTTCTCGGGACTGTTTTTT. Protein product: CASSYSPRQGFSGLFF.

V is TRBV3-1 (or the pseudogene TRBV3-2) and J is TRBJ1-6; 7 positions agree with TRBD1. CDR1 and CDR2 from the germline V gene are LGHDT and YNNKEL (reference sequence). The trim removed 1 base at V and 7 bases at J, leaving 7 bases unmatched. This CDR3 region has 16 residues. The CDR3 DNA sequence: TGTGCCAGCAGCCAAGGACAGGGAGTGATAAATTCACCCCTCCACTTT. Translated, it gives CASSQGQGVINSPLHF.

The rearrangement joins TRBV6-6 to TRBJ1-2, with TRBD1 identical over 7 bases. This CDR3 contains 14 residues. The junction had 8 bases not matched to a gene; V was cut back by 4 bases and J by 6 bases. Germline V gene lookup returns CDR1 MNHNY and CDR2 SVGAGI (reference sequence). This chain's CDR3 is CASSSIQGNNGYTF. DNA of the CDR3: TGTGCCAGCAGTTCCATACAGGGGAATAATGGCTACACCTTC.

The chain recombines TRBV9 with TRBJ1-4; 8 bases line up with TRBD1. V was clipped by 0 bases and J by 0 bases; unmatched bases: 1. The CDR3 is made up of 16 amino acids. The germline V gene encodes CDR1 SGDLS and CDR2 YYNGEE. CDR3 coding DNA: TGTGCCAGCAGCGTAGGGACAGGGACAACTAATGAAAAACTGTTTTTT. Its protein product is CASSVGTGTTNEKLFF.

This chain links TRBV28 with TRBJ2-5; 8 nucleotides match TRBD2. Trimming removed 6 bases from V and 5 bases from J; junction bases left unmatched: 11. The germline gives CDR1 MDHEN, CDR2 SYDVKM. CDR3 length: 15 residues. The CDR3: CASRSTGLVGETQYF. CDR3 nucleotides: TGTGCCAGCAGATCGACGGGACTAGTAGGGGAGACCCAGTACTTC.

The rearrangement links TRBV12-3 or TRBV12-4 to TRBJ2-1; D may be TRBD1 (6 bases). Trimming stripped 5 bases from V and 7 bases from J, with 12 bases between. The CDR3 covers 13 residues. The CDR3 DNA follows: TGTGCCAGCAGTGGGGGCAGAGGAAATGAGCAGTTCTTC. Residues: CASSGGRGNEQFF.

The J gene is TRBJ1-1, the V gene TRBV7-2, with a weak D call TRBD1 (6 bases). CDR1 and CDR2 (germline): SGHTA, FQGNSA. The CDR3 has 13 residues. With 4 bases removed from V and 5 bases from J, the gap between germline ends came to 11 bases. The CDR3 reads CASSSQQGTEAFF. CDR3 in DNA: TGTGCCAGCAGCTCGCAACAGGGAACTGAAGCTTTCTTT.

V usage is TRBV20-1 and J usage is TRBJ1-5; 9 bases are a match to TRBD1. CDR3 length: 16 residues. J lost 6 bases, V lost 3 bases, and 12 bases had no gene match. Germline assignment: CDR1 DFQATT and CDR2 SNEGSKA (reference sequence). As DNA, the CDR3 is TGCAGTGCTAGTCACGGGACAGGGACCGGAGGTCAGCCCCAGCATTTT. Amino acids: CSASHGTGTGGQPQHF.

In the case of this clone: Distinct nucleotide sequences in the sample also encode this CDR3. This rearrangement joins TRBV9 to TRBJ1-1, with 7 bases that match TRBD1. With 3 bases clipped from V and 1 base from J, the junction kept 3 bases outside the gene matches. Germline values: CDR1 SGDLS, CDR2 YYNGEE. The CDR3 is made up of 14 amino acids. CDR3 nucleotides: TGTGCCAGCAGCGCCAGACAGGGGAACACTGAAGCTTTCTTT. Translated, it gives CASSARQGNTEAFF.

J is TRBJ2-7 and V is TRBV3-1 (or the pseudogene TRBV3-2); TRBD1 aligns across 8 bases. V lost 4 bases, J lost 5 bases, and 7 bases stayed unmatched. CDR1 and CDR2 (germline): LGHDT, YNNKEL (reference sequence). The CDR3 is made up of 14 amino acids. CDR3 protein: CASSLRDRPHEQYF. CDR3 bases: TGTGCCAGCAGCCTACGGGACAGGCCCCACGAGCAGTACTTC.

This rearrangement joins TRBV19 to TRBJ1-2, with 8 bases that match TRBD1. With 3 bases clipped from V and 7 bases from J, the junction kept 7 bases outside the gene matches. This CDR3 has 14 amino acids. Germline CDR1 reads LNHDA; CDR2 reads SQIVND (reference sequence). The CDR3 nucleotides are TGTGCCAGTAGTATGGGGCAGGGGGCGGCTGGCTACACCTTC. This sequence encodes CASSMGQGAAGYTF. Full variable domain (missing parts from reference TRBV19 and TRBJ1-2): DGGITQSPKYLFRKEGQNVTLSCEQNLNHDAMYWYRQDPGQGLRLIYYSQIVNDFQKGDIAEGYSVSREKKESFPLTVTSAQKNPTAFYLCASSMGQGAAGYTFGSGTRLTVV.